These 30 T cell receptor beta chains were sequenced from one sample in a study of blood T cell repertoires in COVID-19. The repertoire was sequenced with immunoSEQ multiplex PCR; TCRdb's copy has only in-frame clones and lacks some. The table shows approximately 160,000 clones, with roughly 80% occurring only once. Sequencing used PBMCs or T cells enriched from blood (not recorded which). The source is a man between 45 and 60 years old who had recovered from COVID-19.

The genes are TRBV19 and TRBJ2-7; tentatively, D is TRBD1 (5 bases). The CDR3 is made up of 15 amino acids. Germline CDR1 and CDR2: LNHDA and SQIVND (reference sequence). The V and J ends lost 1 base and 0 bases respectively, with 10 bases between them. The CDR3 loop is CASSIGPDSSYEQYF. The CDR3 DNA reads as TGTGCCAGTAGTATAGGCCCCGACAGCTCCTACGAGCAGTACTTC.

The gene calls are TRBV9 and TRBJ1-6; 9 bases line up with TRBD1. The length of the CDR3 is 16 residues. Trimming at V came to 2 bases and at J to 8 bases, leaving 8 bases not matched to a gene. CDR1 SGDLS and CDR2 YYNGEE come from the germline V gene. CDR3 DNA sequence: TGTGCCAGCAGCGTGGGGAACAGGGGGCAGGATTCACCCCTCCACTTT. This translates into CASSVGNRGQDSPLHF.

The chain joins TRBV7-2 to TRBJ2-2; TRBD1 might be the D (5 bases). The CDR3 totals 14 residues. The V end lost 5 bases, the J end lost 1 base, and 8 bases lay between the germline ends. From germline, CDR1 is SGHTA and CDR2 FQGNSA. CDR3 nucleotide sequence: TGTGCCAGCAGCGTCGGACAGAACACCGGGGAGCTGTTTTTT. It is translated as CASSVGQNTGELFF.

The gene calls are TRBV6-5 and TRBJ1-5, with 9 bases lining up with TRBD1. With V trimmed by 6 bases and J by 4 bases, 7 bases remained unmatched. Germline-derived CDR1 and CDR2 are MNHEY and SVGAGI. The CDR3 length is 15 residues. The CDR3 bases are TGTGCCAGCAGGCCCACCGGGACAGGGAATCAGCCCCAGCATTTT. Its protein product is CASRPTGTGNQPQHF.

The J gene is TRBJ2-1, the V gene TRBV6-5; 9 positions match TRBD2. J gave up 8 bases and V 6 bases, and 11 bases lay outside the gene matches. The CDR3 is 15 residues long. CDR1 and CDR2 from the germline V gene are MNHEY and SVGAGI. The CDR3 coding sequence is TGTGCCAGCAGCCCCAGGCGGGGGGGCGGGGATGAGCAGTTCTTC. As protein: CASSPRRGGGDEQFF.

V and J are TRBV19 and TRBJ1-5; a possible D gene is TRBD1 (5 bases). The CDR3 spans 16 residues. Trimming took off 3 bases at V and 2 bases at J, with 14 bases between the two ends. Looked up from germline, CDR1 is LNHDA and CDR2 is SQIVND (reference sequence). The CDR3 sequence: CASSIAGTLGNQPQHF. Here the CDR3 DNA reads TGTGCCAGTAGTATCGCGGGGACCTTGGGCAATCAGCCCCAGCATTTT. The variable domain in full, completed from reference TRBV19 and TRBJ1-5, reads DGGITQSPKYLFRKEGQNVTLSCEQNLNHDAMYWYRQDPGQGLRLIYYSQIVNDFQKGDIAEGYSVSREKKESFPLTVTSAQKNPTAFYLCASSIAGTLGNQPQHFGDGTRLSIL.

This rearrangement joins TRBV5-4 to TRBJ1-2; D may be TRBD1 (5 bases). Trimming took 6 bases from V and 3 from J, leaving 12 bases between them. The CDR3 extends over 13 amino acids. Germline CDR1 is SGHNT and CDR2 is YYREEE (reference sequence). CDR3 protein: CASTPRGDYGYTF. The CDR3 nucleotides read TGTGCCAGCACCCCCCGGGGGGACTATGGCTACACCTTC.

V and J are TRBV15 and TRBJ1-3; D not certain. The V end was cut by 2 bases, the J end by 7 bases, with 12 bases between. The CDR3 length is 14 residues. Looked up from germline, CDR1 is LNHNV and CDR2 is YYDKDF (reference sequence). The CDR3 sequence is CATSRSPPGNTIYF. For the CDR3, the DNA is TGTGCCACCAGCAGATCCCCTCCGGGGAACACCATATATTTT. Filled out from reference TRBV15 and TRBJ1-3, the complete variable domain reads DAMVIQNPRYQVTQFGKPVTLSCSQTLNHNVMYWYQQKSSQAPKLLFHYYDKDFNNEADTPDNFQSRRPNTSFCFLDIRSPGLGDTAMYLCATSRSPPGNTIYFGEGSWLTVV.

CDR3 residues: CASSQELAGADTQYF. CDR3 in DNA: TGTGCCAGCAGCCAAGAACTAGCGGGGGCAGATACGCAGTATTTT. V gene TRBV4-2 combines with J gene TRBJ2-3; 11 bases line up with TRBD2. This CDR3 region has 15 residues. Germline trimming cut 0 bases from V and 4 bases from J; bases unmatched to any gene: 0. Germline-derived CDR1 and CDR2 are LGHNA and YNFKEQ.

The CDR3 reads CASAGGGMNTEAFF. CDR3 coding DNA: TGTGCTAGTGCCGGGGGGGGAATGAACACTGAAGCTTTCTTT. This chain links TRBV12-5 with TRBJ1-1; D might be TRBD1 (5 bases). CDR3 length equals 14 residues. V lost 7 bases to trimming and J lost 0 bases, with 12 bases between them. Germline-derived CDR1 and CDR2 are LGHNT and FRNRAP.

The rearrangement links TRBV12-3 or TRBV12-4 to TRBJ1-1; D remains unclear. The V end lost 8 bases, the J end lost 0 bases, and 7 bases lay between the germline ends. This CDR3 region has 12 residues. DNA for the CDR3: TGTGCCAGCGAGGGTATGAACACTGAAGCTTTCTTT. It codes for CASEGMNTEAFF.

The V gene is TRBV7-8, the J gene TRBJ1-6; no reliable D call. This CDR3 comprises 15 residues. Germline-derived CDR1 and CDR2 are SGHVS and FQNEAQ. V was pared by 0 bases and J by 5 bases, with 8 bases between. The CDR3 region has the DNA TGTGCCAGCAGCTTAGCCGGGGTCGATAATTCACCCCTCCACTTT. Its translation: CASSLAGVDNSPLHF. Together with reference TRBV7-8 and TRBJ1-6, the CDR3 gives the full variable domain: GAGVSQSPRYKVAKRGQDVALRCDPISGHVSLFWYQQALGQGPEFLTYFQNEAQLDKSGLPSDRFFAERPEGSVSTLKIQRTQQEDSAVYLCASSLAGVDNSPLHFGNGTRLTVT.

The V gene is TRBV25-1, the J gene TRBJ2-7; weak D call: TRBD2 (6 bases). V gave up 5 bases and J gave up 0 bases, with 11 bases separating them. The CDR3 runs 14 residues. CDR1 and CDR2 (germline): MGHDK, SYGVNS. In DNA, the CDR3 is TGTGCCAGCAGTACAGCGGGTTTCTCCTACGAGCAGTACTTC. Translation: CASSTAGFSYEQYF.

This chain uses TRBV13 with TRBJ1-6; 10 positions match TRBD1. V trimming: 5 bases; J trimming: 9 bases; junction bases outside the gene matches: 10. CDR3 length equals 16 residues. Germline loops: CDR1 PRHDT, CDR2 FYEKMQ (reference sequence). CDR3 in amino acids: CASSIRTGGSFSPLHF. The CDR3, as DNA: TGTGCCAGCAGCATACGGACAGGGGGATCCTTTTCACCCCTCCACTTT. The variable domain in full, completed from reference TRBV13 and TRBJ1-6, reads AAGVIQSPRHLIKEKRETATLKCYPIPRHDTVYWYQQGPGQDPQFLISFYEKMQSDKGSIPDRFSAQQFSDYHSELNMSSLELGDSALYFCASSIRTGGSFSPLHFGNGTRLTVT.

This clone occurred once. V is TRBV5-5 and J is TRBJ2-1, with D possibly being TRBD2 (6 bases). The CDR3 runs 17 residues. Germline V gene data show CDR1 as SGHKS and CDR2 as YYEKEE (reference sequence). Trimming took off 0 bases at V and 0 bases at J, with 13 bases between the two ends. CDR3 sequence reads: CASSLGTTLSSYNEQFF. The DNA of the CDR3 is TGTGCCAGCAGCTTGGGGACTACCCTCAGCTCCTACAATGAGCAGTTCTTC.

This chain links TRBV6-1 with TRBJ2-1; TRBD2 matches at 9 bases. The CDR3 loop spans 15 amino acids. Germline V CDR1 and CDR2: MNHNS, SASEGT. V trimming: 0 bases; J trimming: 9 bases; junction bases outside the gene matches: 6. The CDR3 DNA follows: TGTGCCAGCAGTGAAGCGCGGGGGGGCATCAGTGAGCAGTTCTTC. This encodes CASSEARGGISEQFF.

This chain connects TRBV6-6 to TRBJ1-2; D unresolved. V was trimmed by 6 bases and J by 3 bases, leaving 11 bases between them. CDR3 length equals 13 residues. Germline-derived CDR1 and CDR2 are MNHNY and SVGAGI (reference sequence). In DNA form, the CDR3 reads TGTGCCAGCAGGACCGCCAGGCACTATGGCTACACCTTC. It encodes CASRTARHYGYTF.

The rearrangement links TRBV12-3 or TRBV12-4 to TRBJ1-4; a weak D match, TRBD1 (5 bases). The CDR3 loop spans 13 amino acids. V was cut by 5 bases and J by 8 bases, with 12 bases left in between. The CDR3 loop reads CASSGGSWEKLFF. CDR3 bases: TGTGCCAGCAGTGGGGGGAGTTGGGAAAAACTGTTTTTT.

CDR3 residues: CASSSQGAGNQPQHF. The CDR3 coding sequence is TGTGCCAGCAGTTCCCAGGGGGCAGGCAATCAGCCCCAGCATTTT. V gene TRBV6-5 combines with J gene TRBJ1-5, with TRBD1 identical over 8 bases. With V trimmed by 4 bases and J by 2 bases, 4 bases remained unmatched. The CDR3 runs 15 residues. From germline, CDR1 is MNHEY and CDR2 SVGAGI.

The chain links TRBV4-2 to TRBJ1-2; D unclear. Germline V gives CDR1 LGHNA, CDR2 YNFKEQ. Deletions cut 5 bases from V and 4 bases from J, with 11 bases between. CDR3 size: 13 residues. The CDR3 spells CASSSSGFYGYTF. The CDR3 bases are TGTGCCAGCAGCTCGTCAGGATTCTATGGCTACACCTTC.

Concerning this clone itself: Other DNA sequences in this specimen translate into the identical CDR3. V and J are TRBV5-4 and TRBJ1-1; 7 bases align to TRBD1. The CDR3 covers 15 residues. The V gene end was trimmed by 0 bases and the J gene end by 1 base; junction bases not matched to a gene: 3. Germline CDR1 and CDR2: SGHNT and YYREEE (reference sequence). CDR3 bases: TGTGCCAGCAGCTTGGGGCAGGGGGGGAACACTGAAGCTTTCTTT. Translated, it gives CASSLGQGGNTEAFF. Full variable domain (rest looked up from reference TRBV5-4 and TRBJ1-1): ETGVTQSPTHLIKTRGQQVTLRCSSQSGHNTVSWYQQALGQGPQFIFQYYREEENGRGNFPPRFSGLQFPNYSSELNVNALELDDSALYLCASSLGQGGNTEAFFGQGTRLTVV.

V and J are TRBV24-1 and TRBJ2-2, with D possibly TRBD1 on 6 matching bases. Germline CDR1 reads KGHDR; CDR2 reads SFDVKD. Trimming took off 3 bases at V and 5 bases at J, with 9 bases between the two ends. The CDR3 sequence is 14 residues long. As DNA, the CDR3 is TGTGCCACCAGTGATACCGGACAGACCGGGGAGCTGTTTTTT. Translating it yields CATSDTGQTGELFF.

Here the CDR3 reads CSVGGGQATNTEAFF. CDR3 DNA sequence: TGCAGCGTTGGGGGGGGACAGGCTACGAACACTGAAGCTTTCTTT. The chain uses TRBV29-1 and TRBJ1-1, with 8 bases matching TRBD1. The CDR3 spans 15 residues. CDR1 is SQVTM, CDR2 ANQGSEA, per germline. Losses at the gene ends were 4 bases for V and 1 base for J; bases not matched to a gene: 8. The variable domain in full, with the rest retrieved from reference TRBV29-1 and TRBJ1-1, is SAVISQKPSRDICQRGTSLTIQCQVDSQVTMMFWYRQQPGQSLTLIATANQGSEATYESGFVIDKFPISRPNLTFSTLTVSNMSPEDSSIYLCSVGGGQATNTEAFFGQGTRLTVV.

This clone has a single count. This sequence joins TRBV7-9 and TRBJ1-6; TRBD1 aligns across 12 bases. J was trimmed by 9 bases and V by 5 bases; bases with no gene match: 5. Germline V gene data show CDR1 as SEHNR and CDR2 as FQNEAQ (reference sequence). This CDR3 region has 15 residues. This chain's CDR3 is CASSPSGQGASPLHF. Written as DNA, the CDR3 is TGTGCCAGCAGCCCATCGGGACAGGGGGCTTCACCCCTCCACTTT. Full variable domain (outside the CDR3, taken from reference TRBV7-9 and TRBJ1-6): DTGVSQNPRHKITKRGQNVTFRCDPISEHNRLYWYRQTLGQGPEFLTYFQNEAQLEKSRLLSDRFSAERPKGSFSTLEIQRTEQGDSAMYLCASSPSGQGASPLHFGNGTRLTVT.

The chain carries TRBV3-1 (or the pseudogene TRBV3-2) and TRBJ2-2; TRBD2 is a possible D gene (6 bases). Trimming shortened V by 1 base and J by 3 bases, and 12 bases separated the two germline ends. The CDR3 has 16 residues. Germline V gene lookup returns CDR1 LGHDT and CDR2 YNNKEL (reference sequence). The CDR3 loop is CASSQVEGTYTGELFF. CDR3 bases: TGTGCCAGCAGCCAAGTGGAGGGGACTTACACCGGGGAGCTGTTTTTT.

The chain couples TRBV24-1 to TRBJ2-3; tentative D call: TRBD1 (6 bases). V lost 3 bases and J lost 6, with 9 bases in between. Germline-derived CDR1 and CDR2 are KGHDR and SFDVKD. CDR3 length equals 13 residues. CDR3 loop: CATSDTGSDTQYF. The DNA for the CDR3 is TGTGCCACCAGTGATACAGGGTCCGATACGCAGTATTTT.

The chain couples TRBV6-1 to TRBJ2-3; D is possibly TRBD1 (5 bases). The CDR3 runs to 15 residues. Germline CDR1 and CDR2: MNHNS and SASEGT. The V end was cut by 3 bases, the J end by 2 bases, with 12 bases between. DNA of the CDR3: TGTGCCAGCAGTGATGGGGCTGGCGACACAGATACGCAGTATTTT. Amino acid sequence: CASSDGAGDTDTQYF.

This chain joins TRBV5-6 and TRBJ2-7, with 8 bases aligning to TRBD2. The CDR3 length is 16 residues. Germline CDR1 reads SGHDT; CDR2 reads YYEEEE. V was pared by 1 base and J by 0 bases, with 6 bases of the junction left unmatched. The CDR3 sequence: CASSLTSGDSSYEQYF. The CDR3, as DNA: TGTGCCAGCAGCTTGACTAGCGGTGACAGCTCCTACGAGCAGTACTTC.

This chain links TRBV15 with TRBJ1-2; D gene unclear. V lost 4 bases and J 0 bases, leaving 6 bases between the germline ends. Germline lookup yields CDR1 LNHNV and CDR2 YYDKDF (reference sequence). The CDR3 has 13 amino acids. CDR3 in DNA: TGTGCCACCAGCACGACACCTAACTATGGCTACACCTTC. This translates into CATSTTPNYGYTF.

The V gene is TRBV7-2, the J gene TRBJ2-1, with TRBD1 identical over 8 bases. CDR1 SGHTA and CDR2 FQGNSA come from the germline V gene. The CDR3 totals 15 residues. V lost 2 bases, J lost 15 bases, and 15 bases stayed unmatched. CDR3 protein: CASSLNPTRTGSLFF. CDR3 sequence (DNA): TGTGCCAGCAGCTTAAACCCCACCCGGACAGGGTCCCTGTTCTTC.